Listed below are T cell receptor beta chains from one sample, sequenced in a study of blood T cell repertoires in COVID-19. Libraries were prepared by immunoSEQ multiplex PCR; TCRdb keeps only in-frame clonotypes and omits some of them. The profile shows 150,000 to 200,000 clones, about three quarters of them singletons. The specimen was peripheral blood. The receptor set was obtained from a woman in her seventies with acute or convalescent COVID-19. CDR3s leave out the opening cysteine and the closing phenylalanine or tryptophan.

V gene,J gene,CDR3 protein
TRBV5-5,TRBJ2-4,ASSQGRGVAGGPGNIQY
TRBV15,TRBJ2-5,ATSRDLGASGLQETQY
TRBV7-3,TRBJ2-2,ASSPPTGLYTGELF
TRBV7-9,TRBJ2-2,ASSFSRQGTNTGELF
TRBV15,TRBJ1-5,ATSRDQGQNQPQH
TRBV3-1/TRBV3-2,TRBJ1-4,ASSYRGLGEKLF
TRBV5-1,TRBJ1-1,ASSYTGGKTEAF
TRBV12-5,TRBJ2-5,ASGLELAETQY
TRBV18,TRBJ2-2,ASSPSTPPFGELF
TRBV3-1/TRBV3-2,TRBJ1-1,ASSHWADLNTEAF
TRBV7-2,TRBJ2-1,ASSLAGQGFGNEQF
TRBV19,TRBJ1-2,ASSSHGQGSYGYT
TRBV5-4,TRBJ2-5,ASSRGTDQETQY
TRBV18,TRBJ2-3,ASSPPSSGISSSQY
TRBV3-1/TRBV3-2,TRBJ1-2,ASSQVRTGGGGYT
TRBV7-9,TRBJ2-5,ASSDNLETQY
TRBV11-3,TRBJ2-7,ASSNGLAGGEQY
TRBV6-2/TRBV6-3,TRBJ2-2,ASSYIYTGELF
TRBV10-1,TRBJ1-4,ASSGGIGEKLF
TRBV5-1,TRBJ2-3,ASSYTGGPSTDTQY
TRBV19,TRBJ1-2,ASSARQGARFGYT
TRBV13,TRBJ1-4,ASSLGLGGREKLF
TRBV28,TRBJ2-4,ASSRRWTGISKNIQY
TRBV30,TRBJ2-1,AWSVLARNEQF
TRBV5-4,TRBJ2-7,ASSSWRGLSYEQY
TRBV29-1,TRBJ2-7,SVTRGYEQY
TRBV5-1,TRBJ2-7,ASSLDVGEQY
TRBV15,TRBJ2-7,ATSRDRLTYEQY
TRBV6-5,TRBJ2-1,ASSYPAGAYNEQF
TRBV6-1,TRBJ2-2,ASSDGAGSVGTGELF
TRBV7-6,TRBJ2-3,ASSLGTGGADTQY
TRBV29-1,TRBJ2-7,SVEFPGEQY
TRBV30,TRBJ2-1,AWGPETGGNEQF
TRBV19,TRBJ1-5,ASSRRGGNQPQH
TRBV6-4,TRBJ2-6,ASSTVSGANVLT
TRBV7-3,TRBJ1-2,ASSPRQGYGYT
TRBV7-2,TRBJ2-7,ASSFIGGGVEYEQY
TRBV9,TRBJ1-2,ASSVVPRSDYGYT
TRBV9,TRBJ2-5,ASSVGWTQETQY
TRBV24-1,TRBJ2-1,ATSEAGTSGWDEQF
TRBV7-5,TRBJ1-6,ARSLGQTYNSPLH
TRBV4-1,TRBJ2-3,ASSPTVGLAGVAVRTDTQY
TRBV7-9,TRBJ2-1,ASSETGNRFL
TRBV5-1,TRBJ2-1,ASSFGAENEQF
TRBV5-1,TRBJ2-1,ASSLARGLVNEQF
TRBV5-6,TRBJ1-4,ASSLGGQGRGKLF
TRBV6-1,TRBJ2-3,ASSDIVLAGGLTDTQY
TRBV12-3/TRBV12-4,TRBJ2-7,ASSLGGTQY
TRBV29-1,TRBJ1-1,SANPGGGANTEAF
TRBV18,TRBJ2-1,ASSLPGVNNEQF
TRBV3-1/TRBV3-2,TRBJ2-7,ASSQVSENYEQY
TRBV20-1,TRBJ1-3,SASRGQLLGTHTIY
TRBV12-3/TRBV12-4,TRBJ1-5,ASSGDTNQPQH